The rows below give T cell receptor beta chains drawn from one sample of a study of T cell responses to AZD1222 COVID-19 vaccine. This table comes from immunoSEQ multiplex PCR, and its TCRdb copy is limited to in-frame clones, with some not included. The sample yields about 110,000 clones, about 88% seen once. The sample in question was peripheral blood, obtained on day 0 of AZD1222 vaccination. The receptors were sampled from an adult in good health. Both conserved end residues are part of each CDR3. D genes are given only for firm matches. Clone sizes are given selectively: once, few, many, or a class where the clone is expanded.

D	size	J	V	CDR3	DNA
NA	NA	TRBJ2-3	TRBV5-1	CASSLDRPGTSLYF	TGCGCCAGCAGCTTGGACAGGCCGGGGACCAGTTTGTATTTT
TRBD1	NA	TRBJ1-4	TRBV30	CAWTGTGAEKLFF	TGTGCCTGGACCGGGACAGGCGCTGAAAAACTGTTTTTT
TRBD2	NA	TRBJ2-1	TRBV27	CASSFFARRGAYNEQFF	TGTGCCAGCAGTTTCTTCGCCCGGCGGGGGGCCTACAATGAGCAGTTCTTC
NA	NA	TRBJ2-1	TRBV12-3/TRBV12-4	CASSPLGGEQFF	TGTGCCAGCAGTCCCCTAGGGGGGGAGCAGTTCTTC
TRBD1	NA	TRBJ1-2	TRBV3-1/TRBV3-2	CASSQLGQGAPGYGYTF	TGTGCCAGCAGCCAGCTGGGACAGGGGGCGCCGGGCTATGGCTACACCTTC
TRBD1	NA	TRBJ2-3	TRBV5-1	CASSGTGGTDTQYF	TGCGCCAGCAGCGGGACAGGGGGCACAGATACGCAGTATTTT
NA	NA	TRBJ1-5	TRBV24-1	CATSDHSSQPQHF	TGTGCCACCAGTGACCACAGTAGCCAGCCCCAGCATTTT
NA	NA	TRBJ1-2	TRBV9	CASSVGANYGYTF	TGTGCCAGCAGCGTAGGGGCTAACTATGGCTACACCTTC
TRBD2	NA	TRBJ2-1	TRBV7-3	CASSSGTSGRRGSWDEQFF	TGTGCCAGCAGCTCCGGGACTAGCGGGAGAAGAGGGTCTTGGGATGAGCAGTTCTTC
NA	NA	TRBJ1-3	TRBV6-1	CASSERWYTIYF	TGTGCCAGCAGTGAAAGGTGGTACACCATATATTTT
TRBD2	NA	TRBJ2-7	TRBV6-5	CASRTSGGTYEQYF	TGTGCCAGCAGGACTAGCGGGGGAACCTACGAGCAGTACTTC
TRBD1	NA	TRBJ2-3	TRBV29-1	CSVGVQGASDTQYF	TGCAGCGTTGGGGTGCAGGGGGCTTCGGATACGCAGTATTTT
TRBD1	NA	TRBJ1-1	TRBV4-2	CASSQDGGQGGEAFF	TGTGCCAGCAGCCAAGATGGGGGACAGGGTGGTGAAGCTTTCTTT
NA	NA	TRBJ1-5	TRBV3-1/TRBV3-2	CASSQDFYSFPGQPQHF	TGTGCCAGCAGCCAAGATTTTTACAGTTTTCCAGGCCAGCCCCAGCATTTT
NA	NA	TRBJ1-4	TRBV15	CATSRDPRTANEKLFF	TGTGCCACCAGCAGAGACCCCCGGACAGCGAATGAAAAACTGTTTTTT
NA	NA	TRBJ2-7	TRBV6-2/TRBV6-3	CASSGPPPLGDEQYF	TGTGCCAGCAGCGGACCCCCACCCTTAGGGGACGAGCAGTACTTC
TRBD1	NA	TRBJ2-7	TRBV18	CASSPGDRFHEQYF	TGTGCCAGCTCACCTGGGGACAGGTTCCACGAGCAGTACTTC
NA	NA	TRBJ2-1	TRBV4-2	CASSQDHGGNEQFF	TGTGCCAGCAGCCAAGATCACGGGGGAAATGAGCAGTTCTTC
NA	NA	TRBJ1-2	TRBV5-4	CASSLFQGRGYTF	TGTGCCAGCAGCTTGTTCCAAGGCCGTGGCTACACCTTC
NA	once	TRBJ2-1	TRBV7-3	CASSLNGGVTYNEQFF	TGTGCCAGCAGCTTAAACGGGGGAGTAACCTACAATGAGCAGTTCTTC
NA	NA	TRBJ1-1	TRBV18	CASSPTGATTEAFF	TGTGCCAGCTCACCTACGGGGGCAACAACTGAAGCTTTCTTT
NA	NA	TRBJ2-1	TRBV3-1/TRBV3-2	CASSQVRGAGNEQFF	TGTGCCAGCAGCCAGGTACGGGGGGCCGGTAATGAGCAGTTCTTC
NA	once	TRBJ2-5	TRBV10-3	CAISESPGAQETQYF	TGTGCCATCAGTGAGTCTCCAGGGGCCCAAGAGACCCAGTACTTC
NA	once	TRBJ2-6	TRBV5-4	CASSRSSGANVLTF	TGTGCCAGCAGCAGGAGCTCTGGGGCCAACGTCCTGACTTTC
NA	once	TRBJ1-4	TRBV25-1	CASSEGSPREKLFF	TGTGCCAGCAGTGAGGGCAGCCCCCGTGAAAAACTGTTTTTT
TRBD1	NA	TRBJ1-5	TRBV15	CATSRVGGVSNQPQHF	TGTGCCACCAGCAGAGTAGGGGGCGTTAGCAATCAGCCCCAGCATTTT
NA	NA	TRBJ1-2	TRBV6-1	CASSEAGDTYGYTF	TGTGCCAGCAGTGAAGCGGGAGACACCTATGGCTACACCTTC
NA	NA	TRBJ2-3	TRBV5-1	CASSLAGTDTQYF	TGCGCCAGCAGCTTGGCCGGGACAGATACGCAGTATTTT
NA	NA	TRBJ1-2	TRBV7-9	CASSLARDNYGYTF	TGTGCCAGCAGCTTAGCCAGGGATAACTATGGCTACACCTTC
TRBD1	NA	TRBJ1-1	TRBV18	CASSSDRASGTEAFF	TGTGCCAGCTCATCGGACAGGGCGTCGGGCACTGAAGCTTTCTTT
NA	NA	TRBJ2-3	TRBV19	CASSIDRQDTQYF	TGTGCCAGTAGTATAGACCGCCAGGATACGCAGTATTTT
NA	NA	TRBJ1-1	TRBV7-8	CASSLGPAEAFF	TGTGCCAGCAGCTTGGGTCCCGCTGAAGCTTTCTTT
TRBD2	NA	TRBJ2-1	TRBV7-3	CASSTEPPGLGSPNEQFF	TGTGCCAGCAGCACCGAACCCCCGGGACTAGGGTCCCCCAATGAGCAGTTCTTC
TRBD2	NA	TRBJ2-1	TRBV5-1	CASSFQRGDYNEQFF	TGCGCCAGCAGCTTTCAGCGGGGGGACTACAATGAGCAGTTCTTC
NA	NA	TRBJ1-1	TRBV29-1	CSFHREVGTEAFF	TGCAGCTTTCACAGGGAGGTGGGCACTGAAGCTTTCTTT
NA	NA	TRBJ1-2	TRBV6-5	CASSRSGLGNYGYTF	TGTGCCAGCAGTCGTTCAGGGTTGGGAAACTATGGCTACACCTTC
TRBD1	few	TRBJ1-3	TRBV3-1/TRBV3-2	CASSRTGGYSGNTIYF	TGTGCCAGCAGCCGGACAGGCGGTTACTCTGGAAACACCATATATTTT
NA	NA	TRBJ1-6	TRBV9	CASSRDSRNSPLHF	TGTGCCAGCAGCAGAGACAGTCGCAATTCACCCCTCCACTTT
TRBD1	NA	TRBJ1-4	TRBV10-3	CAIRSTGTNEKLFF	TGTGCCATCAGGTCGACAGGGACTAATGAAAAACTGTTTTTT
TRBD1	NA	TRBJ1-2	TRBV7-2	CASSDNRGHYGYTF	TGTGCCAGCAGCGATAACAGGGGGCACTATGGCTACACCTTC
NA	NA	TRBJ2-3	TRBV30	CAWSDGYSTDTQYF	TGTGCCTGGAGTGACGGCTATAGCACAGATACGCAGTATTTT
NA	NA	TRBJ2-3	TRBV3-1/TRBV3-2	CASRESTTMYF	TGTGCCAGCAGGGAGTCAACCACGATGTATTTT
NA	NA	TRBJ1-1	TRBV5-4	CASSLGPRNTEAFF	TGTGCCAGCAGCTTGGGGCCGCGGAACACTGAAGCTTTCTTT
NA	NA	TRBJ2-2	TRBV2	CASSGTGRGELFF	TGTGCCAGCAGTGGTACAGGGCGCGGGGAGCTGTTTTTT
TRBD1	NA	TRBJ1-1	TRBV6-5	CASSYKSRQGYRAFF	TGTGCCAGCAGTTATAAGTCCCGACAGGGTTACAGGGCTTTCTTT
TRBD1	once	TRBJ1-1	TRBV24-1	CATSDSDREEAFF	TGTGCCACCAGTGACTCGGACAGGGAGGAAGCTTTCTTT
NA	NA	TRBJ1-2	TRBV27	CASRPRTNYGYTF	TGTGCCAGTCGACCCAGAACTAACTATGGCTACACCTTC
TRBD1	NA	TRBJ1-1	TRBV5-1	CASSLVGTVNTEAFF	TGCGCCAGCAGCTTGGTTGGGACAGTGAACACTGAAGCTTTCTTT
NA	NA	TRBJ1-2	TRBV4-2	CASSQEAGDGYTF	TGTGCCAGCAGCCAAGAGGCAGGGGATGGCTACACCTTC